These 8 T cell receptor beta chains were all obtained from the same sample, sequenced in a study of T-cell reconstitution after alpha-beta-depleted transplantation in children. For TCRbeta, the library was prepared with unique molecular identifiers. TCRdb reprocessed the PCR reads via MiXCR and lists one record per CDR3 protein. The data contain 200,000 to 250,000 distinct CDR3 sequences, under 13% of them singletons. Specimen: PBMCs, collected before TCRalphabeta/CD19-depleted stem cell transplant. The receptors stem from a child younger than two with acute myeloid leukemia, due to receive a stem cell transplant.

This clonotype was counted ten times or more. The chain combines TRBV7-3 with TRBJ2-3; weak D call: TRBD1 (5 bases). Germline V CDR1 and CDR2: SGHTA, FQGTGA. Trimming shortened V by 5 bases and J by 4 bases, and 10 bases separated the two germline ends. CDR3 length: 13 amino acids. CDR3 in DNA: TGTGCCAGCAGCACCAGGGCGGCAGATACGCAGTATTTT. Translation: CASSTRAADTQYF.

In this sample, this clonotype turned up many times. The chain recombines TRBV10-3 with TRBJ1-1, with D maybe TRBD1 (5 bases). V was trimmed by 2 bases and J by 6 bases, leaving 13 bases between them. CDR3 length: 14 amino acids. CDR1 and CDR2 from the germline V gene are ENHRY and SYGVKD. The CDR3 sequence: CAISEQGSWAEAFF. CDR3 in DNA: TGTGCCATCAGTGAGCAGGGTAGTTGGGCTGAAGCTTTCTTT.

There are many counts of this clonotype. The chain has TRBV20-1 and TRBJ1-1; weak D call: TRBD1 (5 bases). This CDR3 contains 15 residues. The V end lost 1 base, the J end lost 4 bases, and 16 bases lay between the germline ends. In germline, CDR1 is DFQATT, CDR2 SNEGSKA (reference sequence). The CDR3 nucleotides are TGCAGTGCTAGAGGGGGCGGGGGATTCGGCACTGAAGCTTTCTTT. Residues: CSARGGGGFGTEAFF.

This clonotype was counted ten times or more. This rearrangement joins TRBV5-1 to TRBJ1-1, with 8 bases lining up with TRBD1. The germline CDR1 and CDR2 sequences are SGHRS and YFSETQ. The CDR3 sequence is 15 residues long. Germline trimming cut 6 bases from V and 4 bases from J; bases unmatched to any gene: 11. CDR3 nucleotides: TGCGCCAGCACCATGACAGGGGTGGAGGTCACTGAAGCTTTCTTT. The encoded protein is CASTMTGVEVTEAFF.

At least ten counts were recorded for this clonotype. This rearrangement joins TRBV7-6 to TRBJ1-1; 8 bases are a match to TRBD1. Germline V gene data show CDR1 as SGHVS and CDR2 as FNYEAQ. V dropped 2 bases and J dropped 4; count of bases not matched to a gene: 3. The CDR3 contains 14 residues. CDR3 DNA: TGTGCCAGCAGCTTATCAACAGGGGGCACTGAAGCTTTCTTT. It yields the protein CASSLSTGGTEAFF.

The chain is built from TRBV4-1 and TRBJ2-3, with 9 bases matching TRBD2. This CDR3 has 15 amino acids. Germline CDR1 MGHRA, CDR2 YSYEKL. The V gene end was trimmed by 4 bases and the J gene end by 2 bases; junction bases not matched to a gene: 4. The CDR3 loop reads CASSRTSENTDTQYF. CDR3 sequence (DNA): TGCGCCAGCAGCCGGACTAGCGAAAACACAGATACGCAGTATTTT.

This clonotype appeared many times. This chain connects TRBV9 to TRBJ2-1; D remains unclear. Germline V gene data show CDR1 as SGDLS and CDR2 as YYNGEE. Trimming removed 4 bases at V and 8 bases at J, with 16 bases between. The CDR3 loop spans 14 amino acids. The CDR3 region has the DNA TGTGCCAGCAGCCTTAGTTCCGTCCCCCATGAGCAGTTCTTC. It is translated as CASSLSSVPHEQFF.

This clonotype was found a few times. The chain's CDR3 is CASSRGSRAFF. CDR3 nucleotide sequence: TGTGCCAGCAGCCGGGGGTCACGGGCTTTCTTT. The rearrangement uses TRBV5-6 and TRBJ1-1; possibly TRBD1 for D (5 bases). Looked up from germline, CDR1 is SGHDT and CDR2 is YYEEEE. There are 11 residues in the CDR3. With 4 bases removed from V and 11 bases from J, the gap between germline ends came to 12 bases.